Below, 10 T cell receptor beta chains from the same sample are listed, as sequenced in a study of T cell responses to AZD1222 COVID-19 vaccine. TCRdb's copy holds only in-frame clones and misses some; the assay was immunoSEQ multiplex PCR. This table has about 120,000 clones, 70% to 90% appearing once. Sequencing used peripheral blood, obtained 28 days after the second AZD1222 dose. The receptors originated from an adult who received the AZD1222 COVID-19 vaccine.

The chain carries TRBV14 and TRBJ1-2; D unclear. The germline gives CDR1 SGHDN, CDR2 FVKESK. This CDR3 is 13 amino acids long. Trimming left V 3 bases short and J 2 bases short, with 7 bases between. The CDR3 DNA reads as TGTGCCAGCAGCCATACAGCAAACTATGGCTACACCTTC. The encoded protein is CASSHTANYGYTF.

The genes are TRBV30 and TRBJ1-5; D unclear. The germline V gene encodes CDR1 GTSNPN and CDR2 SVGIG (reference sequence). The CDR3 length is 15 residues. The V end was cut by 3 bases, the J end by 1 base, with 13 bases between. The CDR3 coding sequence is TGTGCCTGGAGCTCAGACACTCTGAGCAATCAGCCCCAGCATTTT. Protein sequence: CAWSSDTLSNQPQHF. Full variable domain (outside the CDR3, taken from reference TRBV30 and TRBJ1-5): SQTIHQWPATLVQPVGSPLSLECTVEGTSNPNLYWYRQAAGRGLQLLFYSVGIGQISSEVPQNLSASRPQDRQFILSSKKLLLSDSGFYLCAWSSDTLSNQPQHFGDGTRLSIL.

This rearrangement joins TRBV5-6 to TRBJ1-6; 8 bases are shared with TRBD1. Germline loops: CDR1 SGHDT, CDR2 YYEEEE. Trimming cost V 4 bases and J 9 bases; bases outside gene matches: 9. This CDR3 has 15 amino acids. For the CDR3, the DNA is TGTGCCAGCAGCCGGTTGGCAGGGGGCTTTTCACCCCTCCACTTT. Translation: CASSRLAGGFSPLHF.

This clone was counted once. The chain joins TRBV19 to TRBJ1-2; D is undetermined. CDR1 is LNHDA, CDR2 SQIVND, per germline (reference sequence). The CDR3 is 11 amino acids. Deletions cut 6 bases from V and 10 bases from J, with 12 bases between. CDR3 region: CASSPGGVYTF. CDR3 nucleotides: TGTGCCAGTAGCCCCGGCGGGGTCTACACCTTC.

The rearrangement uses TRBV2 and TRBJ1-1, with D unclear. V gave up 7 bases and J gave up 1 base, with 19 bases separating them. The CDR3 consists of 16 residues. Germline CDR1 SNHLY, CDR2 FYNNEI. Here the CDR3 DNA reads TGTGCCAGCACCCTTGAACGGGGTCCGGGGAACACTGAAGCTTTCTTT. Translation: CASTLERGPGNTEAFF.

This clone was observed once. The chain carries TRBV7-9 and TRBJ1-1, with D possibly TRBD1 on 5 matching bases. Trimming took 8 bases from V and 6 from J, leaving 25 bases between them. The CDR3 is made up of 16 amino acids. CDR1 SEHNR and CDR2 FQNEAQ come from the germline V gene (reference sequence). The CDR3 loop is CASGKDSNSGKPEAFF. The DNA of the CDR3 is TGTGCCAGCGGAAAAGACAGCAACTCGGGGAAGCCTGAAGCTTTCTTT.

The rearrangement uses TRBV11-2 and TRBJ1-6; D remains unclear. CDR3 length: 15 amino acids. CDR1 and CDR2 from the germline V gene are SGHAT and FQNNGV. Trimming cost V 1 base and J 6 bases, with 10 bases left between them. Here the CDR3 reads CASSLGGQVNSPLHF. CDR3 DNA: TGTGCCAGCAGCTTAGGAGGTCAGGTTAATTCACCCCTCCACTTT.

The chain is built from TRBV6-2 or TRBV6-3 and TRBJ1-4; the D gene is possibly TRBD1 (5 bases). In germline, CDR1 is MNHEY, CDR2 SVGEGT. The germline V and J ends were trimmed by 2 bases and 8 bases, with 9 bases remaining between them. The CDR3 runs to 13 residues. The CDR3 loop is CASSYGDSEKLFF. The CDR3 region has the DNA TGTGCCAGCAGTTACGGTGACAGCGAAAAACTGTTTTTT.

This clone was picked up a small number of times. The chain has TRBV6-2 or TRBV6-3 and TRBJ2-1; 8 bases map to TRBD2. The CDR3 covers 14 residues. Germline-derived CDR1 and CDR2 are MNHEY and SVGEGT. Trimming cost V 5 bases and J 7 bases; bases outside gene matches: 7. The CDR3 reads CASSGIAGLNEQFF. CDR3 DNA: TGTGCCAGCAGTGGGATAGCGGGGCTTAATGAGCAGTTCTTC.

This clone was recorded only once. The chain carries TRBV24-1 and TRBJ2-5, with 10 bases that match TRBD1. The CDR3 covers 17 residues. The V gene's germline CDR1 is KGHDR and CDR2 SFDVKD. The junction had 5 bases not matched to a gene; V was cut back by 1 base and J by 1 base. CDR3 DNA sequence: TGTGCCACCAGTGATTTCCGACAGGGGGCGAGCCAAGAGACCCAGTACTTC. Translated: CATSDFRQGASQETQYF.